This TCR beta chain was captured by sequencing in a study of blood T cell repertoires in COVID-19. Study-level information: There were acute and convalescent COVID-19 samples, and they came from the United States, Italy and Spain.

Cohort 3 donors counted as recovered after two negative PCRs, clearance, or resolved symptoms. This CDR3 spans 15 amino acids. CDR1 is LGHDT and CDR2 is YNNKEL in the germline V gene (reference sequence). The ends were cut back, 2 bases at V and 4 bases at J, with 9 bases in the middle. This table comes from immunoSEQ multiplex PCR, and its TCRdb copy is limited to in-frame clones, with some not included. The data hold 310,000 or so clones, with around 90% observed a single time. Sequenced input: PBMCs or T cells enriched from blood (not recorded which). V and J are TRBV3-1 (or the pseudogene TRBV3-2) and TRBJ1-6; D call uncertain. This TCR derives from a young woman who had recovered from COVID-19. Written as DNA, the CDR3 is TGTGCCAGCAGCCAAACTCAGCGATATAATTCACCCCTCCACTTT. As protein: CASSQTQRYNSPLHF.